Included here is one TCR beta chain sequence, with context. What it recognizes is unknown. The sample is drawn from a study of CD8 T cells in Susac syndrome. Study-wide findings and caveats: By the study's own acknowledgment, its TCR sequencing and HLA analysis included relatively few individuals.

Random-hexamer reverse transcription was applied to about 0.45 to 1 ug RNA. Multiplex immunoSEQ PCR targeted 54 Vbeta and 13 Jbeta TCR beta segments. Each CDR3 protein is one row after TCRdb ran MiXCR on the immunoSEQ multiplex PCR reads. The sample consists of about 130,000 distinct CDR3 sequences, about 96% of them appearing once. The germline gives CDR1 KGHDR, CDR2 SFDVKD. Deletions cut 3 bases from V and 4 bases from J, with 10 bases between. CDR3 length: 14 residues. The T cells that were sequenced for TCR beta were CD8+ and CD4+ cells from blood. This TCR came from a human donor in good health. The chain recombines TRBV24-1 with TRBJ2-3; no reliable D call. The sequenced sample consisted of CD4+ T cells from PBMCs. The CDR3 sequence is CATSDPGFPDTQYF. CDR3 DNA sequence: TGTGCCACCAGTGATCCCGGATTCCCAGATACGCAGTATTTT.